This passage covers 29 T cell receptor beta chains from one sample sequenced in a study of persistence of HIV-infected CD4 T cells. The stimulus was lysate of CMV-infected fibroblasts, about 10 ug/mL. Sorted nonresponding memory CD4+ T cells were CD40L-negative, CD69-negative, CD45RO-high. This was the immunoSEQ version 4 assay in survey mode. TCRdb's table, derived via immunoSEQ multiplex PCR, lists solely in-frame clones and lacks some. The repertoire holds under 60,000 clones, with 75% to 85% as singletons. Their antigens remain unidentified. The sample here was CD4+ T cells sorted from PBMCs after roughly 18-hour stimulation, taken from a patient who received antiretroviral therapy. The receptors originated from an adult man with HIV who was CMV-seropositive.

This sequence joins TRBV25-1 and TRBJ2-7; TRBD1 matches at 9 bases. J lost 6 bases, V lost 7 bases, and 7 bases had no gene match. The germline V gene encodes CDR1 MGHDK and CDR2 SYGVNS. The CDR3 has 13 amino acids. CDR3 amino acids: CASTRTGVAEQYF. The CDR3 DNA sequence: TGTGCCAGCACGCGGACAGGGGTGGCCGAGCAGTACTTC.

The chain links TRBV5-1 to TRBJ1-4; 8 bases are shared with TRBD1. This CDR3 is 14 amino acids long. Germline trimming cut 3 bases from V and 7 bases from J; bases unmatched to any gene: 5. Looked up from germline, CDR1 is SGHRS and CDR2 is YFSETQ. CDR3 DNA: TGCGCCAGCAGCTATGGACAGGGTGCTGAAAAACTGTTTTTT. Protein product: CASSYGQGAEKLFF. The variable domain in full, with the rest retrieved from reference TRBV5-1 and TRBJ1-4, is KAGVTQTPRYLIKTRGQQVTLSCSPISGHRSVSWYQQTPGQGLQFLFEYFSETQRNKGNFPGRFSGRQFSNSRSEMNVSTLELGDSALYLCASSYGQGAEKLFFGSGTQLSVL.

This chain joins TRBV7-2 and TRBJ1-2; a weak D match, TRBD1 (5 bases). The length of the CDR3 is 14 residues. CDR1 and CDR2 (germline): SGHTA, FQGNSA. V lost 2 bases, J lost 7 bases, and 14 bases lay in between. The CDR3 here is CASSLPSGISGYTF. DNA of the CDR3: TGTGCCAGCAGCTTACCATCAGGGATTTCTGGCTACACCTTC.

The genes are TRBV7-2 and TRBJ1-1; unclear D gene. The germline V gene has CDR1 SGHTA and CDR2 FQGNSA. V lost 2 bases and J lost 8, with 9 bases in between. The CDR3 consists of 12 residues. The CDR3 nucleotides read TGTGCCAGCAGCTTACAAGGCAGAGAAGCTTTCTTT. The encoded protein is CASSLQGREAFF.

The J gene is TRBJ1-1, the V gene TRBV6-5; D unresolved. V was pared by 6 bases and J by 9 bases, with 11 bases between. The CDR3 loop spans 11 amino acids. The germline V gene encodes CDR1 MNHEY and CDR2 SVGAGI. The CDR3, as DNA: TGTGCCAGCAGCAAGCGGCCACAAGCTTTCTTT. The encoded protein is CASSKRPQAFF.

In this sample, this clone turned up a few times. The CDR3 DNA reads TGTGCCTGGAGTAAGTCGACACCGAACACTGAAGCTTTCTTT. Protein sequence: CAWSKSTPNTEAFF. The chain is built from TRBV30 and TRBJ1-1, with D unclear. Trimming left V 2 bases short and J 1 base short, with 11 bases between. Germline V gives CDR1 GTSNPN, CDR2 SVGIG (reference sequence). The CDR3 is 14 amino acids. The full variable domain, completed using reference TRBV30 and TRBJ1-1, is SQTIHQWPATLVQPVGSPLSLECTVEGTSNPNLYWYRQAAGRGLQLLFYSVGIGQISSEVPQNLSASRPQDRQFILSSKKLLLSDSGFYLCAWSKSTPNTEAFFGQGTRLTVV.

The chain recombines TRBV10-3 with TRBJ2-1, with 7 bases that match TRBD1. Germline V gene lookup returns CDR1 ENHRY and CDR2 SYGVKD. The CDR3 is 13 residues long. With V trimmed by 10 bases and J by 4 bases, 7 bases remained unmatched. The CDR3 DNA reads as TGTGCCACCGCCGGGACAGCGTACAATGAGCAGTTCTTC. Residues: CATAGTAYNEQFF.

In nucleotides, the CDR3 is TGTGCCAGCAGCTCGGGGGAATTGAACACTGAAGCTTTCTTT. This translates into CASSSGELNTEAFF. The chain couples TRBV5-5 to TRBJ1-1, with D perhaps matching TRBD1 (5 bases). V was shortened by 3 bases and J by 0 bases, with 9 bases between the two germline ends. This CDR3 region has 14 residues. Germline V CDR1 and CDR2: SGHKS, YYEKEE (reference sequence).

This clone was counted only a few times. V is TRBV2 and J is TRBJ1-5; no reliable D call. The CDR3 consists of 15 residues. CDR1 and CDR2 (germline): SNHLY, FYNNEI. Deletions cut 4 bases from V and 3 bases from J, with 13 bases between. The CDR3 bases are TGTGCCAGCAGTGCTAAAGCCGGGTACAATCAGCCCCAGCATTTT. Its translation: CASSAKAGYNQPQHF.

This clone was observed a single time. The V and J genes are TRBV5-5 and TRBJ1-2, with 7 bases that match TRBD1. Germline V lookup: CDR1 SGHKS, CDR2 YYEKEE (reference sequence). This CDR3 region has 15 residues. The J segment lost 5 bases and the V segment lost 4 bases, leaving 11 bases of the junction unmatched. Written as DNA, the CDR3 is TGTGCCAGCAGCGAACGGACAGGCTTAGGATATGGCTACACCTTC. Encoded protein: CASSERTGLGYGYTF.

The genes are TRBV5-4 and TRBJ2-3, with D perhaps TRBD2 (6 bases). V dropped 3 bases and J dropped 0 bases, with 11 bases sitting between them. This CDR3 contains 15 residues. From germline, CDR1 is SGHNT and CDR2 YYREEE (reference sequence). CDR3 coding DNA: TGTGCCAGCAGCTGGCCTAGCGCAAGCACAGATACGCAGTATTTT. This translates into CASSWPSASTDTQYF.

This chain connects TRBV6-5 to TRBJ1-5; 9 bases are a match to TRBD1. V lost 8 bases and J lost 3; bases outside the gene matches: 5. The CDR3 loop spans 14 amino acids. Germline lookup yields CDR1 MNHEY and CDR2 SVGAGI. DNA of the CDR3: TGTGCCAGCGGGGGACAGGGTGCCAATCAGCCCCAGCATTTT. Translating gives CASGGQGANQPQHF.

A few counts support this clone. Other DNA sequences within the sample encode an identical CDR3. The V and J genes are TRBV2 and TRBJ1-5; D perhaps matches TRBD1 (5 bases). The CDR3 is 14 residues long. Trimming stripped 6 bases from V and 1 base from J, with 10 bases between. Germline V lookup: CDR1 SNHLY, CDR2 FYNNEI. The CDR3 DNA sequence: TGTGCCAGCAGGGGGACGGTGAGCAATCAGCCCCAGCATTTT. Protein product: CASRGTVSNQPQHF.

The chain is built from TRBV6-5 and TRBJ2-3; D possibly corresponds to TRBD1 (6 bases). Looked up from germline, CDR1 is MNHEY and CDR2 is SVGAGI. This CDR3 has 14 amino acids. The V gene lost 5 bases and the J gene lost 1 base, with 10 bases spanning the gap. Here the CDR3 reads CASSRQEGTDTQYF. As DNA, the CDR3 is TGTGCCAGCAGTCGACAGGAGGGCACAGATACGCAGTATTTT.

The chain couples TRBV2 to TRBJ1-1, with 8 bases identical to TRBD1. Germline CDR1 is SNHLY and CDR2 is FYNNEI. J lost 1 base, V lost 5 bases, and 6 bases had no gene match. The CDR3 is 15 amino acids. The CDR3 sequence is CASSKWTGKNTEAFF. CDR3 coding DNA: TGTGCCAGCAGTAAGTGGACAGGGAAGAACACTGAAGCTTTCTTT.

J is TRBJ2-3 and V is TRBV6-5; D is unresolved. V was trimmed by 5 bases and J by 1 base, leaving 13 bases between them. Germline CDR1 and CDR2: MNHEY and SVGAGI. CDR3 length: 15 amino acids. The CDR3 DNA follows: TGTGCCAGCAGTCTTACCCACGCGGGCACAGATACGCAGTATTTT. Amino acid sequence: CASSLTHAGTDTQYF.

This clone was counted a single time. The J gene is TRBJ1-5, the V gene TRBV4-1; no reliable D call. CDR1 is MGHRA and CDR2 is YSYEKL in the germline V gene. The CDR3 has 16 residues. The V end lost 0 bases, the J end lost 6 bases, and 15 bases lay between the germline ends. This CDR3 is CASSQEANLVGQPQHF. Written as DNA, the CDR3 is TGCGCCAGCAGCCAAGAGGCCAACCTCGTGGGTCAGCCCCAGCATTTT.

V is TRBV4-2 and J is TRBJ1-2, with D maybe TRBD1 (6 bases). This CDR3 has 14 amino acids. Germline V gene data show CDR1 as LGHNA and CDR2 as YNFKEQ. Trimming cost V 3 bases and J 2 bases, with 10 bases left between them. The CDR3 bases are TGTGCCAGCAGCCAGTTCAGGGGAAACTATGGCTACACCTTC. Protein: CASSQFRGNYGYTF.

The chain joins TRBV14 to TRBJ1-4; 11 nucleotides agree with TRBD1. Germline V lookup: CDR1 SGHDN, CDR2 FVKESK. The CDR3 consists of 14 residues. Trimming took 1 base from V and 10 from J; bases not matched to a gene: 2. CDR3 sequence: CASSQAGTGGKLFF. CDR3 nucleotides: TGTGCCAGCAGCCAAGCCGGGACAGGGGGAAAACTGTTTTTT.

The chain employs TRBV30 and TRBJ1-1, with D uncertain. The V gene's germline CDR1 is GTSNPN and CDR2 SVGIG (reference sequence). CDR3 size: 11 residues. V shed 6 bases and J shed 1 base, with 6 bases lying between them. CDR3 in DNA: TGTGCCTGTGTTAGGAACACTGAAGCTTTCTTT. Translation: CACVRNTEAFF.

CDR3 sequence reads: CAWSVQGGQGEQYF. Here the CDR3 DNA reads TGTGCCTGGAGTGTGCAAGGGGGTCAGGGCGAGCAGTACTTC. This sequence joins TRBV30 and TRBJ2-7, with D maybe TRBD1 (6 bases). The V gene's germline CDR1 is GTSNPN and CDR2 SVGIG (reference sequence). The CDR3 runs 14 residues. Trimming stripped 0 bases from V and 6 bases from J, with 15 bases between.

The chain employs TRBV11-2 and TRBJ2-2, with 15 bases identical to TRBD2. This CDR3 has 18 residues. Germline trimming cut 5 bases from V and 0 bases from J; bases unmatched to any gene: 4. Looked up from germline, CDR1 is SGHAT and CDR2 is FQNNGV. CDR3 amino acids: CASSLGTSGGPNTGELFF. For the CDR3, the DNA is TGTGCCAGCAGCCTTGGGACTAGCGGGGGGCCGAACACCGGGGAGCTGTTTTTT.

This chain joins TRBV7-9 and TRBJ2-1; D might be TRBD2 (6 bases). The CDR3 spans 14 residues. V dropped 1 base and J dropped 4 bases, with 8 bases sitting between them. In germline, CDR1 is SEHNR, CDR2 FQNEAQ (reference sequence). The CDR3 nucleotides are TGTGCCAGCAGCTTAGGTGGGGGGTACAATGAGCAGTTCTTC. Encoded protein: CASSLGGGYNEQFF.

CDR3 bases: TGCAGCACCCGACAGGGTGGGGACACCATATATTTT. It codes for CSTRQGGDTIYF. The chain is built from TRBV29-1 and TRBJ1-3, with 7 bases fitting TRBD1. The germline gives CDR1 SQVTM, CDR2 ANQGSEA. V lost 8 bases to trimming and J lost 8 bases; unmatched junction nucleotides: 9. This CDR3 has 12 amino acids.

This clone was picked up one time. This chain links TRBV28 with TRBJ2-7; D perhaps matches TRBD2 (6 bases). Trimming took 7 bases from V and 1 from J, leaving 17 bases between them. The CDR3 is 15 residues long. Germline CDR1 MDHEN, CDR2 SYDVKM. CDR3 region: CASTVNGGRSYEQYF. The CDR3 DNA reads as TGTGCCAGCACCGTCAACGGAGGGAGGTCCTACGAGCAGTACTTC.

The gene calls are TRBV27 and TRBJ2-1; 7 nucleotides align to TRBD2. The CDR3 sequence is 17 residues long. Germline loops: CDR1 MNHEY, CDR2 SMNVEV (reference sequence). V shed 3 bases, J shed 0 bases, and the junction held 8 bases outside the gene matches. The CDR3 here is CASSFKTSLSSYNEQFF. CDR3 bases: TGTGCCAGCAGTTTCAAGACTAGCCTTAGCTCCTACAATGAGCAGTTCTTC.

DNA for the CDR3: TGTGCCAGCAGATATGCACAGGGTCCGTGGCCCCAGCATTTT. This translates into CASRYAQGPWPQHF. V and J are TRBV2 and TRBJ1-5; a weak D match, TRBD1 (6 bases). The length of the CDR3 is 14 residues. Germline CDR1 is SNHLY and CDR2 is FYNNEI. Deletions cut 6 bases from V and 9 bases from J, with 18 bases between.

This clone came up a few times. The rearrangement links TRBV9 to TRBJ1-2, with a weak D call TRBD1 (5 bases). The germline gives CDR1 SGDLS, CDR2 YYNGEE. V lost 5 bases, J lost 4 bases, and 12 bases lay in between. This CDR3 is 13 amino acids long. The CDR3 is CASRAQGGYGYTF. In nucleotides, the CDR3 is TGTGCCAGCAGAGCGCAGGGAGGCTATGGCTACACCTTC.

The chain carries TRBV6-1 and TRBJ1-4; no definite D call. From germline, CDR1 is MNHNS and CDR2 SASEGT. The CDR3 covers 11 residues. V was pared by 3 bases and J by 17 bases, with 13 bases between. The CDR3 region is CASSDWELPFF. The DNA of the CDR3 is TGTGCCAGCAGTGATTGGGAGCTACCCTTTTTT.